Below are 30 T cell receptor beta chains sequenced from a single sample in a study of glioma-infiltrating T cells (dated by TCRdb to between 2015 and 2016). The sample was run on an Illumina MiSeq. TCR alpha and beta CDR3 regions were amplified with the iRepertoire nested amplicon-rescue multiplex PCR (arm-PCR) platform from RNA. Using fastp at Q25 and MiXCR, TCRdb reprocessed the public reads and kept productive beta chains. Each entry is one CDR3 protein sequence, shown with its most common DNA and genes. The sample contains a few hundred thousand distinct CDR3 sequences, 41% of them found a single time. Approximately 12% of the sample belongs to the ten largest clones. Material for sequencing was glioma tissue, nonneoplastic brain tissue, or PBMCs (not recorded which). The receptor set was obtained from a human donor with low-grade glioma or glioblastoma, undergoing nonglioma brain surgery, or in good health (not recorded which).

This clonotype was observed at least ten times. CDR3 coding DNA: TGTGCCAGCAGAACAACCGGTGGGGTCATCTACGAGCAGTACTTC. Translated, it gives CASRTTGGVIYEQYF. The V and J genes are TRBV6-2 or TRBV6-3 and TRBJ2-7; D is undetermined. This CDR3 is 15 amino acids long. Trimming cost V 6 bases and J 3 bases, with 18 bases left between them. In germline, CDR1 is MNHEY, CDR2 SVGEGT.

V and J are TRBV7-2 and TRBJ2-7, with 9 bases that match TRBD1. The germline CDR1 and CDR2 sequences are SGHTA and FQGNSA. After removal of 0 bases from V and 7 bases from J, the junction contained 4 bases not matched to a gene. CDR3 size: 14 residues. The CDR3 reads CASSLAGTGWEQYF. CDR3 DNA sequence: TGTGCCAGCAGCTTAGCGGGGACAGGGTGGGAGCAGTACTTC.

A word on this clonotype: This may be a read error, as it is one base from a much larger clone. This sequence joins TRBV4-3 and TRBJ2-1; 12 bases line up with TRBD2. The CDR3 contains 15 residues. The junction had 4 bases not matched to a gene; V was cut back by 2 bases and J by 8 bases. The germline CDR1 and CDR2 sequences are LGHNA and YSLEER. The CDR3 DNA reads as TGCGCCAGCAGCCAAAGACTAGCGGGAGACGATGAGCAGTTCTTC. Translated, it gives CASSQRLAGDDEQFF.

This clonotype has at least ten counts. The J gene is TRBJ2-3, the V gene TRBV7-9; TRBD1 aligns across 8 bases. CDR3 size: 16 residues. The J segment lost 1 base and the V segment lost 4 bases, leaving 7 bases of the junction unmatched. In germline, CDR1 is SEHNR, CDR2 FQNEAQ (reference sequence). CDR3 in DNA: TGTGCCAGCAGCTACGACAGGGGATGGGGCACAGATACGCAGTATTTT. Its protein is CASSYDRGWGTDTQYF.

This clonotype came up a few times. This chain joins TRBV4-1 and TRBJ1-3; D not certain. Germline V gives CDR1 MGHRA, CDR2 YSYEKL. CDR3 length: 15 residues. Trimming removed 0 bases from V and 4 bases from J, with 10 bases in between. The CDR3 coding sequence is TGCGCCAGCAGCCAAGATAATGGCCCCGGAAACACCATATATTTT. Translation gives CASSQDNGPGNTIYF.

V is TRBV28 and J is TRBJ2-2, with a possible D match to TRBD1 (5 bases). This CDR3 region has 14 residues. Trimming cost V 6 bases and J 1 base, with 9 bases left between them. Germline assignment: CDR1 MDHEN and CDR2 SYDVKM. The CDR3 nucleotides read TGTGCCAGCAGGGCTACAGGGAACACCGGGGAGCTGTTTTTT. Translating gives CASRATGNTGELFF.

This clonotype was detected many times. The chain carries TRBV4-2 and TRBJ2-3; 10 nucleotides match TRBD2. Germline CDR1 and CDR2: LGHNA and YNFKEQ. This CDR3 spans 17 amino acids. Losses at the gene ends were 0 bases for V and 2 bases for J; bases not matched to a gene: 5. The DNA for the CDR3 is TGTGCCAGCAGCCAAGAACCGGGACTAGCGAACACAGATACGCAGTATTTT. Translation gives CASSQEPGLANTDTQYF.

This clonotype was seen ten or more times. The rearrangement joins TRBV27 to TRBJ1-1; TRBD1 might be the D (6 bases). Germline CDR1 and CDR2: MNHEY and SMNVEV (reference sequence). The CDR3 loop spans 14 amino acids. The ends were cut back, 7 bases at V and 0 bases at J, with 12 bases in the middle. The CDR3 protein is CASTTRGVNTEAFF. The DNA for the CDR3 is TGTGCCAGCACCACCAGGGGTGTGAACACTGAAGCTTTCTTT.

V usage is TRBV6-5 and J usage is TRBJ2-7, with TRBD1 identical over 8 bases. The V gene's germline CDR1 is MNHEY and CDR2 SVGAGI. The CDR3 totals 15 residues. The V gene end was trimmed by 1 base and the J gene end by 2 bases; junction bases not matched to a gene: 4. CDR3 region: CASSYYQGAAYEQYF. The CDR3 nucleotides are TGTGCCAGCAGTTACTATCAGGGGGCGGCCTACGAGCAGTACTTC.

The CDR3 protein is CASSRLLAGSNTEAFF. As DNA, the CDR3 is TGCGCCAGCAGCCGATTATTAGCAGGATCGAACACTGAAGCTTTCTTT. The chain joins TRBV4-1 to TRBJ1-1; D is ambiguous. This CDR3 has 16 amino acids. Trimming took 4 bases from V and 1 from J, leaving 16 bases between them. Germline assignment: CDR1 MGHRA and CDR2 YSYEKL.

There are many counts of this clonotype. The gene calls are TRBV27 and TRBJ1-5; TRBD1 matches 8 bases. This CDR3 has 16 amino acids. CDR1 is MNHEY and CDR2 is SMNVEV in the germline V gene (reference sequence). Unmatched junction bases numbered 9, after V lost 5 bases and J lost 3 bases. In nucleotides, the CDR3 is TGTGCCAGCAGTCCCGGGGCAGGGGGCCTCAATCAGCCCCAGCATTTT. It translates to CASSPGAGGLNQPQHF.

This clonotype has a count of ten or more. The rearrangement joins TRBV6-1 to TRBJ2-1, with 7 bases identical to TRBD2. V lost 5 bases to trimming and J lost 5 bases; unmatched junction nucleotides: 6. Germline values: CDR1 MNHNS, CDR2 SASEGT. This CDR3 is 14 amino acids long. The CDR3 DNA reads as TGTGCCAGCAGTCGAGCGGGAACCAACAATGAGCAGTTCTTC. This sequence encodes CASSRAGTNNEQFF.

V gene TRBV20-1 combines with J gene TRBJ2-7; TRBD2 agrees at 9 bases. CDR1 and CDR2 from the germline V gene are DFQATT and SNEGSKA (reference sequence). Germline trimming cut 6 bases from V and 3 bases from J; bases unmatched to any gene: 6. The CDR3 covers 13 residues. The CDR3 DNA follows: TGCAGTGCCAGTAGCGGGAGTGTCTACGAGCAGTACTTC. It yields the protein CSASSGSVYEQYF.

Comments on this clonotype: The germline gene is not matched at one end of the junction; a read error may be the cause. The J gene is TRBJ2-1, the V gene TRBV28; TRBD2 agrees at 9 bases. CDR1 and CDR2 from the germline V gene are MDHEN and SYDVKM. The CDR3 consists of 15 residues. The CDR3 DNA follows: TGTGCCAGCGCATATAGCGGGGGCTCCTACAATAAGCAGTTCTTC. This encodes CASAYSGGSYNKQFF.

The sample holds many counts of this clonotype. The chain carries TRBV20-1 and TRBJ2-1; 8 positions match TRBD2. Germline loops: CDR1 DFQATT, CDR2 SNEGSKA (reference sequence). CDR3 length equals 15 residues. J lost 6 bases, V lost 2 bases, and 9 bases had no gene match. As DNA, the CDR3 is TGCAGTGCTAGACCCGGGACTAGTATCTCCAATGAGCAGTTCTTC. Translating it yields CSARPGTSISNEQFF.

A word on this clonotype: Mismatch with germline at one junction end may stem from a read error. The chain couples TRBV6-5 to TRBJ2-7, with a weak D call TRBD2 (5 bases). The CDR3 extends over 14 amino acids. Germline lookup yields CDR1 MNHEY and CDR2 SVGAGI. In nucleotides, the CDR3 is TGCGCCAGCAGTGAGTCGGGCGGGTCCTACGAGCAGTACTTC. Protein product: CASSESGGSYEQYF.

A remark on this clonotype: A much larger clonotype is one base distant, so this may be a read error. The chain combines TRBV20-1 with TRBJ2-7; D gene unclear. This CDR3 has 17 amino acids. The germline CDR1 and CDR2 sequences are DFQATT and SNEGSKA (reference sequence). Deletions cut 5 bases from V and 6 bases from J, with 29 bases between. DNA of the CDR3: TGCAGTGCTCCTCATTCAGACAAGGTTTTGTTAGGCTCCGAGCAGTACTTC. This encodes CSAPHSDKVLLGSEQYF.

This clonotype was observed at least ten times. The V call is TRBV7-2, the J call TRBJ2-4; 11 bases align to TRBD2. Trimming removed 8 bases from V and 0 bases from J; junction bases left unmatched: 12. This CDR3 spans 18 amino acids. Germline-derived CDR1 and CDR2 are SGHTA and FQGNSA. DNA of the CDR3: TGTGCCAGCGGGGGGGGGACTAGCGGACTTATAGCCAAAAACATTCAGTACTTC. Translation: CASGGGTSGLIAKNIQYF.

The chain links TRBV11-2 to TRBJ2-1; the match to TRBD1 covers 10 bases. V shed 5 bases, J shed 6 bases, and the junction held 7 bases outside the gene matches. Germline lookup yields CDR1 SGHAT and CDR2 FQNNGV. The CDR3 has 15 amino acids. This CDR3 reads CASSPRDRGGNEQFF. The CDR3 bases are TGTGCCAGCAGCCCACGGGACAGGGGAGGCAATGAGCAGTTCTTC.

Notes on this clonotype: Given a much more abundant clone one base away, this may be a read error. The chain is built from TRBV28 and TRBJ2-5; D ambiguous. The J call could be wrong; TRBJ2-1 is a better fit for the DNA end. The CDR3 runs 18 residues. The germline V gene has CDR1 MDHEN and CDR2 SYDVKM. CDR3 DNA sequence: TGTGCCAGCAGCTTAGTCCCGCCGGGCGGCCCCTACTACAATGAGCAGTTCTTC. This codes for CASSLVPPGGPYYNEQFF.

The rearrangement uses TRBV11-1 and TRBJ2-2, with D tentatively TRBD2 (6 bases). The CDR3 totals 18 residues. Trimming took 5 bases from V and 6 from J, leaving 25 bases between them. Germline V CDR1 and CDR2: SGHAT, FQDESV (reference sequence). The CDR3 bases are TGTGCCAGCAGCACCCTCCCAACGCTAGCGACATCCTCCGGGGAGCTGTTTTTT. This gives the protein CASSTLPTLATSSGELFF.

The V call is TRBV27, the J call TRBJ2-1, with D possibly called TRBD1 or TRBD2 (5 bases each). The CDR3 spans 17 residues. V lost 4 bases and J lost 2, with 18 bases in between. Per germline, CDR1 MNHEY and CDR2 SMNVEV (reference sequence). The CDR3 region is CASSSPTGPHTYNEQFF. The CDR3, as DNA: TGTGCCAGCAGTTCCCCAACGGGGCCCCACACCTACAATGAGCAGTTCTTC.

This clonotype was seen ten or more times. The V gene is TRBV6-2 or TRBV6-3, the J gene TRBJ1-1, with 7 bases lining up with TRBD1. This CDR3 has 15 amino acids. Trimming cost V 6 bases and J 2 bases; bases outside gene matches: 9. Per the germline V gene, CDR1 is MNHEY and CDR2 is SVGEGT. This CDR3 reads CASREHRGGNTEAFF. The CDR3 nucleotides read TGTGCCAGCAGAGAACACAGGGGTGGTAACACTGAAGCTTTCTTT.

V usage is TRBV6-1 and J usage is TRBJ2-5; D gene unclear. Trimming took 2 bases from V and 1 from J, leaving 17 bases between them. The length of the CDR3 is 17 residues. Germline V CDR1 and CDR2: MNHNS, SASEGT. The CDR3 DNA is TGTGCCAGCAGTGAAAAGGAGTACACTTTGGGCCAAGAGACCCAGTACTTC. Translating it yields CASSEKEYTLGQETQYF.

This clonotype was detected only a few times. The rearrangement links TRBV7-2 to TRBJ2-3; D unclear. Looked up from germline, CDR1 is SGHTA and CDR2 is FQGNSA. V gave up 1 base and J gave up 1 base, with 9 bases separating them. The CDR3 sequence is 15 residues long. The CDR3 bases are TGTGCCAGCAGCTTAGGTCAGCGAGGCACAGATACGCAGTATTTT. It codes for CASSLGQRGTDTQYF.

The genes are TRBV20-1 and TRBJ2-1; D might be TRBD1 or TRBD2, each matching 5 bases. Looked up from germline, CDR1 is DFQATT and CDR2 is SNEGSKA (reference sequence). The CDR3 consists of 17 residues. Trimming removed 1 base from V and 0 bases from J, with 16 bases in between. The CDR3 nucleotides read TGCAGTGCTAGAGGTGCAGGGCGGGTGGGCTCCTACAATGAGCAGTTCTTC. This gives the protein CSARGAGRVGSYNEQFF.

This chain links TRBV4-1 with TRBJ2-7; D is undetermined. CDR1 and CDR2 from the germline V gene are MGHRA and YSYEKL. The ends were cut back, 4 bases at V and 5 bases at J, with 27 bases in the middle. The CDR3 runs to 18 residues. CDR3 residues: CASSLGSSVMFPENEQYF. CDR3 DNA: TGCGCCAGCAGCCTCGGTTCGTCTGTAATGTTTCCAGAGAACGAGCAGTACTTC.

The J gene is TRBJ2-7, the V gene TRBV20-1; 9 bases match TRBD2. CDR3 length: 18 residues. Germline CDR1 DFQATT, CDR2 SNEGSKA (reference sequence). The ends lost 6 bases at V and 0 bases at J; junction bases unmatched: 18. The CDR3 nucleotides read TGCAGTGCCCAACCGGTTTCGCTAGCGGGATTTTCCTCCTACGAGCAGTACTTC. Amino acids: CSAQPVSLAGFSSYEQYF.

The chain has TRBV19 and TRBJ2-7; the match to TRBD1 covers 7 bases. From germline, CDR1 is LNHDA and CDR2 SQIVND (reference sequence). With 4 bases clipped from V and 6 bases from J, the junction kept 12 bases outside the gene matches. The CDR3 is 15 residues long. The CDR3 protein is CASSNRQGLRGEQYF. CDR3 sequence (DNA): TGTGCCAGTAGTAACCGACAGGGTCTACGGGGCGAGCAGTACTTC.

This clonotype was picked up many times. The CDR3 DNA is TGTGCCAGCAGTTACTCGACGTCCAGCACCTACGAGCAGTACTTC. Translating gives CASSYSTSSTYEQYF. J is TRBJ2-7 and V is TRBV6-2 or TRBV6-3; no firm D call. This CDR3 is 15 amino acids long. The ends were cut back, 0 bases at V and 2 bases at J, with 11 bases in the middle. CDR1 and CDR2 from the germline V gene are MNHEY and SVGEGT.